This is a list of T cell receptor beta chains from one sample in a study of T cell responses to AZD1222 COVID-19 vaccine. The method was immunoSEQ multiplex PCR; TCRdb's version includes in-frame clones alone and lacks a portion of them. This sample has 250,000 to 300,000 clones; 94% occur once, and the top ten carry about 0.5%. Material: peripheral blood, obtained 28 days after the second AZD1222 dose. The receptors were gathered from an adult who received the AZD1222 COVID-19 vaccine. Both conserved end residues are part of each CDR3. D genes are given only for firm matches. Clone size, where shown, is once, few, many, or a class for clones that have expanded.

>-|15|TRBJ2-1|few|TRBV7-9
TGTGCCAGCAGCCCTGACTCACCTCCCTACAATGAGCAGTTCTTC
CASSPDSPPYNEQFF
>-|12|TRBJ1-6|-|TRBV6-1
TGTGCCAGCAGTGAAGAGGGGTCACCCCTCCACTTT
CASSEEGSPLHF
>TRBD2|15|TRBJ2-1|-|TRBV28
TGTGCCAGCACTCGGCCGGGACTAGCGTTAAATGAGCAGTTCTTC
CASTRPGLALNEQFF
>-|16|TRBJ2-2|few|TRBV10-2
TGCGCCAGCAACAAGGGGGACGCCTTGGGCACCGGGGAGCTGTTTTTT
CASNKGDALGTGELFF
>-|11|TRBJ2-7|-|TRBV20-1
TGCAGTGCTTACAAGTCCTACGAGCAGTACTTC
CSAYKSYEQYF
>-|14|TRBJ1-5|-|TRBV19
TGTGCCACAGTTCACCCGGCTTCGAATCAGCCCCAGCATTTT
CATVHPASNQPQHF
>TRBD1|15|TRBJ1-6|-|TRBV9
TGTGCCAGCAGCGTAGAGGTAGGGGGCGGATCACCCCTCCACTTT
CASSVEVGGGSPLHF
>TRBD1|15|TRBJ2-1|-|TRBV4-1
TGCGCCAGCAGCCAAGGGACAGGGGTAACGAGTGAGCAGTTCTTC
CASSQGTGVTSEQFF
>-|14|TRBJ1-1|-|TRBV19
TGTGCCAGTAGTATGTGGGGCATGAACACTGAAGCTTTCTTT
CASSMWGMNTEAFF
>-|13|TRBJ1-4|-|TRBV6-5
TGTGCCAGCAAGGGACCCCTAGACGAAAAACTGTTTTTT
CASKGPLDEKLFF
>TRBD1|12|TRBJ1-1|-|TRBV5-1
TGCGCCAGCAGCTTGAACAGGGGAGAAGCTTTCTTT
CASSLNRGEAFF
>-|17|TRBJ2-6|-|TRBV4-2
TGTGCCAGCAGCCACAGAACAGGCCCCTCTGGGGCCAACGTCCTGACTTTC
CASSHRTGPSGANVLTF
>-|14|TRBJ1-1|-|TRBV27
TGTGCCAGCAGCTGGGGGGGGGCCAACACTGAAGCTTTCTTT
CASSWGGANTEAFF
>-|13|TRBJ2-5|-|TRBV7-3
TGTGCCAGCAGCTCCGGGTCCGGGGAGACCCAGTACTTC
CASSSGSGETQYF
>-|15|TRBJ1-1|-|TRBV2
TGTGCCAGCAGTAACGGACGGCTTTTTAACACTGAAGCTTTCTTT
CASSNGRLFNTEAFF
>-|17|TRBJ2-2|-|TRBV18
TGTGCCAGCTCACCTGAGCTGAGGGCGGCGAACACCGGGGAGCTGTTTTTT
CASSPELRAANTGELFF
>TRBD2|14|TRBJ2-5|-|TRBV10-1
TGCGCCATCCCGGGTAGCGGGGTTCAAGAGACCCAGTACTTC
CAIPGSGVQETQYF
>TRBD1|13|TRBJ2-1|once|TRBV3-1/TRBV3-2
TGTGCCAGCAGGGGGACAGGGGCGAATGAGCAGTTCTTC
CASRGTGANEQFF
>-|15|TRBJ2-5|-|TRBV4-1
TGCGCCAGCAGCCAAGAAGGAGGGATTGGGGAGACCCAGTACTTC
CASSQEGGIGETQYF
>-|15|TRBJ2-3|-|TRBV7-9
TGTGCCAGCAGATCCTCTCCGGGACTCCGAGATACGCAGTATTTT
CASRSSPGLRDTQYF
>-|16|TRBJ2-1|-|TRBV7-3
TGTGCCAGCAGCTTCTCGGGTTCGGTCATCTCCGGTGAGCAGTTCTTC
CASSFSGSVISGEQFF
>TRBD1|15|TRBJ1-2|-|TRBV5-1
TGCGCCAGCAGCATAATGCACCGGGACAGCTATGGCTACACCTTC
CASSIMHRDSYGYTF
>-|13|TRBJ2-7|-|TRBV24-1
TGTGCCACCAGTGACGAGTCCTCCTACGAGCAGTACTTC
CATSDESSYEQYF
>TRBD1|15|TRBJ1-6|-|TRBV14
TGTGCCAGCAGCCCTTGGGACAGGGGGAATTCACCCCTCCACTTT
CASSPWDRGNSPLHF
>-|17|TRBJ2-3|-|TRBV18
TGTGCCAGCTCACCTAGGGCTCAAAGGGTTAGCACAGATACGCAGTATTTT
CASSPRAQRVSTDTQYF
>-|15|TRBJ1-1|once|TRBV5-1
TGCGCCAGCAGCATACTAAGCGGAGGCAACACTGAAGCTTTCTTT
CASSILSGGNTEAFF
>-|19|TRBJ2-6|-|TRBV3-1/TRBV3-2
TGTGCCAGCAGCCAAGAGGGAGACTACGAGACACCTGGGGCCAACGTCCTGACTTTC
CASSQEGDYETPGANVLTF
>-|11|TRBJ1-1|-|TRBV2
TGTGCCAGCAGGGGAATGACTGAAGCTTTCTTT
CASRGMTEAFF
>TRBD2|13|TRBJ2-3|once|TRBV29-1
TGCAGCGTTCGACTAGCGGGCACAGATACGCAGTATTTT
CSVRLAGTDTQYF
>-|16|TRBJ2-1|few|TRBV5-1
TGCGCCAGCAGCTTGGCGACGGGGGGCCCCTACAATGAGCAGTTCTTC
CASSLATGGPYNEQFF
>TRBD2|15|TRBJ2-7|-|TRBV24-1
TGTGCCACCAGTGAAACTAGCGGTAGCTCCTACGAGCAGTACTTC
CATSETSGSSYEQYF